These 12 T cell receptor beta chains originate from one sample sequenced in a study of a mutant IDH1 vaccine in newly diagnosed glioma. Stated time point: week 47, end of study. Doses comprised 300 ug of mutant IDH1 20-mer peptide each, plus topical imiquimod. Their target antigens are unknown. Sequenced by immunoSEQ multiplex PCR; TCRdb stores in-frame clones only, minus some. The table includes 55,000 to 65,000 clones, roughly 75% detected once. The sample was PBMCs, taken from a glioma patient whose treatment included an IDH1 peptide vaccine. Receptor source: a man in his fifties or sixties with glioma.

The V and J genes are TRBV7-2 and TRBJ2-5; D call uncertain. V gave up 5 bases and J gave up 0 bases, with 4 bases separating them. CDR1 and CDR2 from the germline V gene are SGHTA and FQGNSA. This CDR3 spans 12 amino acids. The CDR3 region is CASSPYQETQYF. The CDR3 nucleotides are TGTGCCAGCAGCCCGTACCAAGAGACCCAGTACTTC.

This clone has more than one count but fewer than ten. The chain joins TRBV5-1 to TRBJ2-3; D gene uncertain. Trimming shortened V by 2 bases and J by 0 bases, and 7 bases separated the two germline ends. This CDR3 is built from 14 residues. Germline V lookup: CDR1 SGHRS, CDR2 YFSETQ. CDR3 sequence: CASSLHSSTDTQYF. Here the CDR3 DNA reads TGCGCCAGCAGCTTACACAGTAGCACAGATACGCAGTATTTT. Full variable domain (remainder filled in from reference TRBV5-1 and TRBJ2-3): KAGVTQTPRYLIKTRGQQVTLSCSPISGHRSVSWYQQTPGQGLQFLFEYFSETQRNKGNFPGRFSGRQFSNSRSEMNVSTLELGDSALYLCASSLHSSTDTQYFGPGTRLTVL.

V is TRBV10-3 and J is TRBJ2-2; tentative D call: TRBD1 (6 bases). The CDR3 extends over 14 amino acids. V gave up 5 bases and J gave up 6 bases, with 13 bases separating them. Looked up from germline, CDR1 is ENHRY and CDR2 is SYGVKD. The CDR3 DNA reads as TGTGCCATCAGTCCAGGGGATTTATCCGGGGAGCTGTTTTTT. Amino acid sequence: CAISPGDLSGELFF.

The chain combines TRBV5-1 with TRBJ1-1; 7 bases map to TRBD1. CDR1 SGHRS and CDR2 YFSETQ come from the germline V gene. The V segment lost 7 bases and the J segment 5 bases; nucleotides outside the gene matches: 8. The CDR3 extends over 13 amino acids. CDR3 residues: CASGGQSETEAFF. The CDR3 bases are TGCGCCAGCGGGGGACAGTCGGAAACTGAAGCTTTCTTT.

V is TRBV27 and J is TRBJ1-2; 9 nucleotides line up with TRBD1. The V gene end was trimmed by 6 bases and the J gene end by 13 bases; junction bases not matched to a gene: 12. The V gene's germline CDR1 is MNHEY and CDR2 SMNVEV (reference sequence). The CDR3 runs to 13 residues. CDR3 sequence reads: CASSSGTGTVCTF. The DNA of the CDR3 is TGTGCCAGCAGCTCCGGGACAGGGACTGTTTGCACCTTC.

The chain joins TRBV9 to TRBJ1-2; the D is unclear. Germline loops: CDR1 SGDLS, CDR2 YYNGEE. CDR3 length: 11 amino acids. V lost 6 bases, J lost 8 bases, and 11 bases lay in between. CDR3 nucleotide sequence: TGTGCCAGCAACCGAATCGAGGGCTACACCTTC. It specifies CASNRIEGYTF.

This chain connects TRBV5-1 to TRBJ2-1; D is perhaps TRBD2 (7 bases). CDR1 is SGHRS, CDR2 YFSETQ, per germline. The CDR3 spans 15 residues. The V and J ends lost 3 bases and 5 bases respectively, with 15 bases between them. Here the CDR3 reads CASSSQGTNNNEQFF. The CDR3 DNA reads TGCGCCAGCAGCTCGCAGGGGACTAACAACAATGAGCAGTTCTTC.

This chain links TRBV2 with TRBJ2-7; the D gene is possibly TRBD1 (6 bases). The CDR3 runs 13 residues. Trimming removed 6 bases at V and 0 bases at J, with 9 bases between. The germline gives CDR1 SNHLY, CDR2 FYNNEI. CDR3 DNA: TGTGCCAGCAGCCGACAGGCCTCCTACGAGCAGTACTTC. Amino acids: CASSRQASYEQYF.

The gene calls are TRBV2 and TRBJ1-2, with TRBD1 as a possible D gene (6 bases). This CDR3 region has 12 residues. CDR1 and CDR2 (germline): SNHLY, FYNNEI. V lost 5 bases, J lost 7 bases, and 11 bases lay in between. CDR3 in DNA: TGTGCCAGCAGTCAGGGAGGGGGTGGCTACACCTTC. Its translation: CASSQGGGGYTF. The entire variable domain, with the rest obtained from reference TRBV2 and TRBJ1-2, is as follows: EPEVTQTPSHQVTQMGQEVILRCVPISNHLYFYWYRQILGQKVEFLVSFYNNEISEKSEIFDDQFSVERPDGSNFTLKIRSTKLEDSAMYFCASSQGGGGYTFGSGTRLTVV.

The genes are TRBV28 and TRBJ2-7; either TRBD1 or TRBD2 may fit D (7 bases each). This CDR3 has 13 residues. The ends were cut back, 6 bases at V and 7 bases at J, with 16 bases in the middle. Germline CDR1 MDHEN, CDR2 SYDVKM. CDR3 protein: CASRPRGGGEQYF. For the CDR3, the DNA is TGTGCCAGCAGACCCAGGGGGGGCGGGGAGCAGTACTTC.

In its sample, this clone was seen once. V is TRBV6-5 and J is TRBJ2-5; D could derive from TRBD1 or TRBD2 (5 bases each). The germline V gene encodes CDR1 MNHEY and CDR2 SVGAGI. The CDR3 length is 14 residues. V was clipped by 2 bases and J by 2 bases, with 9 bases between them. This CDR3 reads CASSYQWGQETQYF. The CDR3 DNA sequence: TGTGCCAGCAGTTACCAGTGGGGGCAAGAGACCCAGTACTTC.

The V and J genes are TRBV7-8 and TRBJ2-7, with D uncertain. The CDR3 is made up of 16 amino acids. Trimming left V 1 base short and J 1 base short, with 14 bases between. Germline V gene sequence: CDR1 SGHVS, CDR2 FQNEAQ. The CDR3 here is CASSLGSGSLSYEQYF. CDR3 nucleotides: TGTGCCAGCAGCTTAGGGTCAGGCTCCTTGTCCTACGAGCAGTACTTC.